This T cell receptor (beta chain) came from a study of T cell changes during pregnancy in multiple sclerosis. Germline V gives CDR1 SGHNT, CDR2 YYREEE (reference sequence). Trimming shortened V by 2 bases and J by 4 bases, and 15 bases separated the two germline ends. CDR3 length: 16 amino acids. Repertoires were generated with immunoSEQ multiplex PCR, while TCRdb's copy carries only in-frame clones and drops some. The table lists nearly 110,000 clones, 85% to 95% of them singletons. J is TRBJ2-2 and V is TRBV5-4; the D gene is possibly TRBD2 (5 bases). This clonotype was sampled from a female donor with multiple sclerosis, enrolled in a pregnancy study. The sample here was peripheral blood, taken after pregnancy. DNA of the CDR3: TGTGCCAGCAGCTTAGGCGGGTTGGGTTCCACCGGGGAGCTGTTTTTT. Translated, it gives CASSLGGLGSTGELFF.